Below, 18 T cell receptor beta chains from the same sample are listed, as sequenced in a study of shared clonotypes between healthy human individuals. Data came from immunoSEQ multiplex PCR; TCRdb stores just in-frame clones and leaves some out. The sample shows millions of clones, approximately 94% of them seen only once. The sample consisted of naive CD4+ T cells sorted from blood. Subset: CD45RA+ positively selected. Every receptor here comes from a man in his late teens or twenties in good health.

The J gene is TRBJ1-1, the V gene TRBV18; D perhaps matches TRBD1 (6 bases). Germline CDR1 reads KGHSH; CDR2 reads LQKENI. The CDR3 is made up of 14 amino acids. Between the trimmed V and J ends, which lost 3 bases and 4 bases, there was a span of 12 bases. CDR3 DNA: TGTGCCAGCTCACCCCTTCTGACAGGCACTGAAGCTTTCTTT. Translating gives CASSPLLTGTEAFF.

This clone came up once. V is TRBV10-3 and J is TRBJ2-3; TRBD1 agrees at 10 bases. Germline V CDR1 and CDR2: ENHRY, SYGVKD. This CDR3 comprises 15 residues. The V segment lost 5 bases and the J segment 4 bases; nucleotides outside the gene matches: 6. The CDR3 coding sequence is TGTGCCATCAGTCGGGACAGGGGTGCCCCAGATACGCAGTATTTT. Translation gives CAISRDRGAPDTQYF.

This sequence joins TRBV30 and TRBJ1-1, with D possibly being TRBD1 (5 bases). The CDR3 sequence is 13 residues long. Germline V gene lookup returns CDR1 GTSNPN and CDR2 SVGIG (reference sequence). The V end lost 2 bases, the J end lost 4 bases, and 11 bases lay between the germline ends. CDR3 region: CAWSNQGGTEAFF. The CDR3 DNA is TGTGCCTGGAGTAATCAGGGTGGCACTGAAGCTTTCTTT.

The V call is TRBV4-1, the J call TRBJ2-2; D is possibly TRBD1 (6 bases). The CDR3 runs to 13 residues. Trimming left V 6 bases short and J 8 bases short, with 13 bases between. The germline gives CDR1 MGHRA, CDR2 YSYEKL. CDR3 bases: TGCGCCAGCAGTCGTGAGGGGGATGGGGAGCTGTTTTTT. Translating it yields CASSREGDGELFF.

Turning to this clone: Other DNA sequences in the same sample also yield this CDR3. The CDR3 DNA reads TGTGCCAGCAGCCGCGACAGGGGCTACGAGCAGTACTTC. Translated, it gives CASSRDRGYEQYF. The chain is built from TRBV6-5 and TRBJ2-7; 8 nucleotides line up with TRBD1. This CDR3 is built from 13 residues. Germline lookup yields CDR1 MNHEY and CDR2 SVGAGI. V gave up 6 bases and J gave up 3 bases; unmatched junction bases: 4.

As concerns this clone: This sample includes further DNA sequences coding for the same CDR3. The CDR3 loop is CASTKGYEQYF. The CDR3 DNA sequence: TGTGCCAGCACCAAGGGATACGAGCAGTACTTC. The chain combines TRBV6-5 with TRBJ2-7; D not certain. Looked up from germline, CDR1 is MNHEY and CDR2 is SVGAGI. The CDR3 is 11 residues long. The V end was cut by 7 bases, the J end by 4 bases, with 8 bases between.

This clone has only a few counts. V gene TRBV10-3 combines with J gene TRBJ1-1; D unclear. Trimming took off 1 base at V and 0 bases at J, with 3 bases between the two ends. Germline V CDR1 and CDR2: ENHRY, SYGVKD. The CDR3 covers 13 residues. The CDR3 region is CAISEFMNTEAFF. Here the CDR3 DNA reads TGTGCCATCAGTGAGTTCATGAACACTGAAGCTTTCTTT.

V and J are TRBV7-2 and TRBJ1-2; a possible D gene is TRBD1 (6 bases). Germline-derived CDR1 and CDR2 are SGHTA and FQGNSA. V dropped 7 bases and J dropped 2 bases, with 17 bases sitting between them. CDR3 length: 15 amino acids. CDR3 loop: CASTWEGQPNYGYTF. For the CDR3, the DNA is TGTGCCAGCACCTGGGAAGGACAGCCAAACTATGGCTACACCTTC.

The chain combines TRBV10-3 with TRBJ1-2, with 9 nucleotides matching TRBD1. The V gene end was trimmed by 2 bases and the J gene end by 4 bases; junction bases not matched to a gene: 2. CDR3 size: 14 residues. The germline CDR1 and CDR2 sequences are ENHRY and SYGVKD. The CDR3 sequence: CAISEDRGIYGYTF. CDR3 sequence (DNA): TGTGCCATCAGTGAGGACAGGGGGATCTATGGCTACACCTTC.

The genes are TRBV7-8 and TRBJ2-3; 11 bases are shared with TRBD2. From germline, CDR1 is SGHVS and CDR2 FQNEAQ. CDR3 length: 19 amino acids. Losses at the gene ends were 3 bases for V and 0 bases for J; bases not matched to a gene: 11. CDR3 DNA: TGTGCCAGCAGCTTTACGGCTAGCGGGGGGCCGACTAGCACAGATACGCAGTATTTT. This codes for CASSFTASGGPTSTDTQYF.

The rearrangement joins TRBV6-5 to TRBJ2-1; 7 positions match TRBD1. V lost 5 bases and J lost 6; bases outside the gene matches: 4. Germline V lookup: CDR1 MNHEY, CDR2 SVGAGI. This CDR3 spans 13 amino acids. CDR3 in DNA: TGTGCCAGCAGTGCGACAGGGTTCAATGAGCAGTTCTTC. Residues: CASSATGFNEQFF.

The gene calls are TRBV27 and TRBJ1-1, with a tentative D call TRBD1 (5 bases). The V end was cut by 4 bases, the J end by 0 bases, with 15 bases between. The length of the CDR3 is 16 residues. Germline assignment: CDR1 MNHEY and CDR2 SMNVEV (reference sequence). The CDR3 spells CASSSRTNALNTEAFF. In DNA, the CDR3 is TGTGCCAGCAGTTCACGGACAAACGCCTTGAACACTGAAGCTTTCTTT.

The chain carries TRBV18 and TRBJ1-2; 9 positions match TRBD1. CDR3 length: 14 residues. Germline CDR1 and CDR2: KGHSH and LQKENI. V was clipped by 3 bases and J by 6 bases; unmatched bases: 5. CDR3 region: CASSPSGTGNGYTF. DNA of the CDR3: TGTGCCAGCTCACCCTCCGGGACAGGGAATGGCTACACCTTC.

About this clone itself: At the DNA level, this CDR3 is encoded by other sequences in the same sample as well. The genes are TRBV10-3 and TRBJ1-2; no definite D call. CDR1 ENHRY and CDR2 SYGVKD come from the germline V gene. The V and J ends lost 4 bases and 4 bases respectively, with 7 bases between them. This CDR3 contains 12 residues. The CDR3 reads CAISGGFYGYTF. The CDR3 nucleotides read TGTGCCATCAGTGGGGGATTCTATGGCTACACCTTC.

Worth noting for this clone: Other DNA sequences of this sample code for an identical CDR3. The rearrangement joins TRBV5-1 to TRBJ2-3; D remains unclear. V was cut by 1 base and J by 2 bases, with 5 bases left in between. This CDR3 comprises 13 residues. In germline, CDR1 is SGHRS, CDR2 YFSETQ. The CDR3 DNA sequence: TGCGCCAGCAGCTTGTCGGTCACAGATACGCAGTATTTT. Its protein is CASSLSVTDTQYF.

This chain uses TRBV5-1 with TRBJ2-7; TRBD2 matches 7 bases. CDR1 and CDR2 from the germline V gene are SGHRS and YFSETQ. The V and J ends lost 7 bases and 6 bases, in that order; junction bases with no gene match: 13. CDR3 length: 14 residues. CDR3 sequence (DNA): TGCGCCAGCGGAAAAGGGGCGGGAGCCCCCGAGCAGTACTTC. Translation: CASGKGAGAPEQYF.

The CDR3 region has the DNA TGTGCCAGCAGCGTAGAGGGGGGAACCTACAATGAGCAGTTCTTC. Translating it yields CASSVEGGTYNEQFF. V is TRBV9 and J is TRBJ2-1; D is possibly TRBD1 or TRBD2 (6 bases each). The germline V and J ends were trimmed by 0 bases and 2 bases, with 9 bases remaining between them. The V gene's germline CDR1 is SGDLS and CDR2 YYNGEE. This CDR3 contains 15 residues. Filled out from reference TRBV9 and TRBJ2-1, the complete variable domain reads DSGVTQTPKHLITATGQRVTLRCSPRSGDLSVYWYQQSLDQGLQFLIQYYNGEERAKGNILERFSAQQFPDLHSELNLSSLELGDSALYFCASSVEGGTYNEQFFGPGTRLTVL.

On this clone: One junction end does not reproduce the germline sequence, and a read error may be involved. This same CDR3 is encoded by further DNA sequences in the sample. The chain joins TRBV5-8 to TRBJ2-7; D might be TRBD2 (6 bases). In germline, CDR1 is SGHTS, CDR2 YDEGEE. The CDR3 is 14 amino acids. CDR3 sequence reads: CASSPGDRLARGNF. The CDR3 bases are TGTGCCAGCAGCCCCGGGGACCGGCTAGCCCGCGGGAACTTC. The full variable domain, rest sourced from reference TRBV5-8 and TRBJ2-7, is EAGVTQSPTHLIKTRGQQATLRCSPISGHTSVYWYQQALGLGLQFLLWYDEGEERNRGNFPPRFSGRQFPNYSSELNVNALELEDSALYLCASSPGDRLARGNFGPGTRLTVT.